The 3 T cell receptor beta chains below were found in one sample sequenced in a study of blood T cell repertoires in COVID-19. The protocol was immunoSEQ multiplex PCR, while the TCRdb copy is restricted to in-frame clones and leaves out a portion. The sample carries more than 150,000 clones, roughly 80% recorded once. The specimen was peripheral blood. Receptors originate from a man in his sixties with active or convalescent COVID-19.

The chain uses TRBV19 and TRBJ1-3; 9 nucleotides agree with TRBD1. In germline, CDR1 is LNHDA, CDR2 SQIVND (reference sequence). V dropped 8 bases and J dropped 4; count of bases not matched to a gene: 6. This CDR3 has 14 amino acids. As DNA, the CDR3 is TGTGCCAGTGACGACAGGGGGAACGGAAACACCATATATTTT. Translated, it gives CASDDRGNGNTIYF.

This clone showed up just once. The rearrangement links TRBV25-1 to TRBJ2-7; TRBD1 might be the D (5 bases). Germline V CDR1 and CDR2: MGHDK, SYGVNS. The CDR3 sequence is 14 residues long. V was cut by 6 bases and J by 0 bases, with 12 bases left in between. DNA for the CDR3: TGTGCCAGCAGCCCCCACAGGAACTCCTACGAGCAGTACTTC. Translation gives CASSPHRNSYEQYF.

The CDR3 region has the DNA TGTGCCACCAGTGATGCCGGAAGCGGGAGGGCCGCGGATACGCAGTATTTT. It yields the protein CATSDAGSGRAADTQYF. The chain joins TRBV24-1 to TRBJ2-3, with 10 bases fitting TRBD2. The trim removed 3 bases at V and 6 bases at J, leaving 11 bases unmatched. CDR1 and CDR2 (germline): KGHDR, SFDVKD. CDR3 size: 17 residues.